This is a list of T cell receptor beta chains from one sample in a study of blood T cell repertoires in COVID-19. Clones were read by immunoSEQ multiplex PCR, and TCRdb kept only the in-frame ones, dropping some. The sample contains hundreds of thousands of clones, 70% to 90% of which appear only once. The sample taken for sequencing was peripheral blood. Receptors were obtained from a woman over 75 with acute or convalescent COVID-19. Each CDR3 is given with its conserved first and last residue. The order of the fields is V gene, J gene, D gene, clone size, CDR3 DNA, CDR3 protein. D genes are given only for firm matches. Expanded clones are given a class, and other clones once, few, many or no size at all.

V gene: TRBV4-3; J gene: TRBJ2-7; D gene: TRBD2; clone size: -; CDR3 DNA: TGCGCCAGCAGCCAAGAAGGGACTAGCGACAACGAGCAGTACTTC; CDR3 protein: CASSQEGTSDNEQYF
V gene: TRBV5-1; J gene: TRBJ2-2; D gene: -; clone size: -; CDR3 DNA: TGCGCCAGCAGAGGGGTTTCCAGGGAGCTGTTTTTT; CDR3 protein: CASRGVSRELFF
V gene: TRBV6-2/TRBV6-3; J gene: TRBJ2-6; D gene: -; clone size: once; CDR3 DNA: TGTGCCAGCAGCCGCAGGGACTCTGGGGCCAACGTCCTGACTTTC; CDR3 protein: CASSRRDSGANVLTF
V gene: TRBV9; J gene: TRBJ1-2; D gene: TRBD1; clone size: -; CDR3 DNA: TGTGCCAGCAGCCCTCTAGGACAGGGGGCCTTAGGCTACACCTTC; CDR3 protein: CASSPLGQGALGYTF
V gene: TRBV10-3; J gene: TRBJ2-7; D gene: TRBD1; clone size: -; CDR3 DNA: TGTGCCATCAGTGAATCCAGGGGACAGGACGAGCAGTACTTC; CDR3 protein: CAISESRGQDEQYF
V gene: TRBV21-1; J gene: TRBJ1-2; D gene: -; clone size: once; CDR3 DNA: TGTGCCAGCAGTGTCGGGACAGGGCTATCTAACTATGGCTACACCTTC; CDR3 protein: CASSVGTGLSNYGYTF
V gene: TRBV6-6; J gene: TRBJ1-4; D gene: -; clone size: -; CDR3 DNA: TGTGCCAGCAGTCTAGGGGGGGCCATAGGCCGTAATGAAAAACTGTTTTTT; CDR3 protein: CASSLGGAIGRNEKLFF
V gene: TRBV28; J gene: TRBJ1-3; D gene: -; clone size: -; CDR3 DNA: TGTGCCAGCAGTTTAGGGGGGAGTGGAAACACCATATATTTT; CDR3 protein: CASSLGGSGNTIYF
V gene: TRBV18; J gene: TRBJ2-5; D gene: -; clone size: once; CDR3 DNA: TGTGCCAGCTCACCCAGGGATGGGGAGACCCAGTACTTC; CDR3 protein: CASSPRDGETQYF
V gene: TRBV10-1; J gene: TRBJ2-7; D gene: TRBD2; clone size: few; CDR3 DNA: TGCGCCAGCAGTGATGCGGGAGGGTCTGACGAGCAGTACTTC; CDR3 protein: CASSDAGGSDEQYF
V gene: TRBV6-6; J gene: TRBJ1-2; D gene: -; clone size: -; CDR3 DNA: TGTGCCAGCAGTTACCAGGAGGGGCGTGATAATGGCTACACCTTC; CDR3 protein: CASSYQEGRDNGYTF
V gene: TRBV10-3; J gene: TRBJ1-5; D gene: -; clone size: -; CDR3 DNA: TGTGCCATCAGCCCCGACAGAGTTAATCAGCCCCAGCATTTT; CDR3 protein: CAISPDRVNQPQHF
V gene: TRBV30; J gene: TRBJ1-1; D gene: -; clone size: -; CDR3 DNA: TGTGCCTGGAGTGTAAAATCAGGACTCACTGAAGCTTTCTTT; CDR3 protein: CAWSVKSGLTEAFF
V gene: TRBV6-2/TRBV6-3; J gene: TRBJ2-3; D gene: TRBD2; clone size: few; CDR3 DNA: TGTGCCAGCAGTTACTCCCTTAGCGGGGGTAACACAGATACGCAGTATTTT; CDR3 protein: CASSYSLSGGNTDTQYF
V gene: TRBV7-2; J gene: TRBJ1-1; D gene: TRBD1; clone size: -; CDR3 DNA: TGTGCCAGCAGCTTAGGTGGTCAGGGGGTTACTGAAGCTTTCTTT; CDR3 protein: CASSLGGQGVTEAFF
V gene: TRBV18; J gene: TRBJ2-1; D gene: -; clone size: -; CDR3 DNA: TGTGCCAGCTCACCCGGGCAGACAGGTACCTACAATGAGCAGTTCTTC; CDR3 protein: CASSPGQTGTYNEQFF
V gene: TRBV10-1; J gene: TRBJ2-5; D gene: TRBD2; clone size: -; CDR3 DNA: TGCGCCAGCAGTGAGTCCCTCGGGCCAGCGGGGGGTCCAGAGACCCAGTACTTC; CDR3 protein: CASSESLGPAGGPETQYF
V gene: TRBV5-4; J gene: TRBJ1-3; D gene: -; clone size: -; CDR3 DNA: TGTGCCAGCAGTGAACTTACAGCAAACACCATATATTTT; CDR3 protein: CASSELTANTIYF
V gene: TRBV11-2; J gene: TRBJ1-3; D gene: -; clone size: -; CDR3 DNA: TGTGCCAGCAGCCCGGACACGGGAAACACCATATATTTT; CDR3 protein: CASSPDTGNTIYF
V gene: TRBV30; J gene: TRBJ2-2; D gene: TRBD1; clone size: -; CDR3 DNA: TGTGCCTGGAGCCGGGACAGGGGTACCGGGGAGCTGTTTTTT; CDR3 protein: CAWSRDRGTGELFF
V gene: TRBV28; J gene: TRBJ1-4; D gene: TRBD1; clone size: -; CDR3 DNA: TGTGCCAGCAGAGGCCCCACAGGGGGCGGTGAAAAACTGTTTTTT; CDR3 protein: CASRGPTGGGEKLFF
V gene: TRBV4-3; J gene: TRBJ1-6; D gene: TRBD1; clone size: -; CDR3 DNA: TGCGCCAGCAGCTCCGGACAGGGTGGTAATTCACCCCTCCACTTT; CDR3 protein: CASSSGQGGNSPLHF
V gene: TRBV6-5; J gene: TRBJ1-2; D gene: -; clone size: -; CDR3 DNA: TGTGCCAGCAGTTACCCGAATCGCGCTAACTATGGCTACACCTTC; CDR3 protein: CASSYPNRANYGYTF
V gene: TRBV29-1; J gene: TRBJ1-1; D gene: TRBD1; clone size: once; CDR3 DNA: TGCAGCGTTGGGCGACAGGGGAACACTGAAGCTTTCTTT; CDR3 protein: CSVGRQGNTEAFF
V gene: TRBV7-3; J gene: TRBJ2-7; D gene: TRBD2; clone size: -; CDR3 DNA: TGTGCCAGCAGCTTAAACGGGGGAGGGGACTACGAGCAGTACTTC; CDR3 protein: CASSLNGGGDYEQYF
V gene: TRBV30; J gene: TRBJ1-1; D gene: -; clone size: -; CDR3 DNA: TGTGCCTGGTGGGCAGGGGTACGGAACACTGAAGCTTTCTTT; CDR3 protein: CAWWAGVRNTEAFF
V gene: TRBV5-4; J gene: TRBJ2-1; D gene: TRBD1; clone size: -; CDR3 DNA: TGTGCCAGCAGCGCCCCCGGGACAGGGGACAATGAGCAGTTCTTC; CDR3 protein: CASSAPGTGDNEQFF
V gene: TRBV7-9; J gene: TRBJ2-2; D gene: -; clone size: few; CDR3 DNA: TGTGCCAGCAGCTTAGACAGGGGAGGCACCGGGGAGCTGTTTTTT; CDR3 protein: CASSLDRGGTGELFF
V gene: TRBV2; J gene: TRBJ2-5; D gene: -; clone size: once; CDR3 DNA: TGTGCCAGCAGTAAGGGGACACTCCAAGAGACCCAGTACTTC; CDR3 protein: CASSKGTLQETQYF
V gene: TRBV11-2; J gene: TRBJ1-3; D gene: -; clone size: -; CDR3 DNA: TGTGCCAGCAGCTTAGATGGAGGCCAGGGAAACACCATATATTTT; CDR3 protein: CASSLDGGQGNTIYF
V gene: TRBV7-2; J gene: TRBJ2-2; D gene: TRBD1; clone size: -; CDR3 DNA: TGTGCCAGCAGCTCGAGGACAGGGGGCATCGAGGAGCTGTTTTTT; CDR3 protein: CASSSRTGGIEELFF
V gene: TRBV2; J gene: TRBJ1-2; D gene: TRBD1; clone size: -; CDR3 DNA: TGTGCCAGCAGTGCCAGACAGGGCGTCTACGGCTACACCTTC; CDR3 protein: CASSARQGVYGYTF
V gene: TRBV5-4; J gene: TRBJ2-2; D gene: -; clone size: -; CDR3 DNA: TGTGCCAGCAGCCCCGACGGTCTAACGGGGGCCGGGGAGCTGTTTTTT; CDR3 protein: CASSPDGLTGAGELFF
V gene: TRBV30; J gene: TRBJ1-5; D gene: TRBD1; clone size: -; CDR3 DNA: TGTGCCTGGAGGCCGGGGACAGGGGGCAATCAGCCCCAGCATTTT; CDR3 protein: CAWRPGTGGNQPQHF
V gene: TRBV5-6; J gene: TRBJ1-1; D gene: -; clone size: few; CDR3 DNA: TGTGCCAGCAGTCTTAACAGGGTTCCTGAAGCTTTCTTT; CDR3 protein: CASSLNRVPEAFF
V gene: TRBV28; J gene: TRBJ2-3; D gene: TRBD1; clone size: few; CDR3 DNA: TGTGCCAGCAGTCCCGGGACAGCGCCCCACCCAGATACGCAGTATTTT; CDR3 protein: CASSPGTAPHPDTQYF
V gene: TRBV7-2; J gene: TRBJ1-5; D gene: -; clone size: -; CDR3 DNA: TGTGCCAGCAGCTTAAACGGCAGGAATCAGCCCCAGCATTTT; CDR3 protein: CASSLNGRNQPQHF
V gene: TRBV19; J gene: TRBJ2-6; D gene: -; clone size: -; CDR3 DNA: TGTGCCTCTTGCGGGACTCCTAGCTCTGGGGCCAACGTCCTGACTTTC; CDR3 protein: CASCGTPSSGANVLTF
V gene: TRBV6-2/TRBV6-3; J gene: TRBJ2-5; D gene: -; clone size: -; CDR3 DNA: TGTGCCAGCAGTTACCGGAGCGGAGAGACCCAGTACTTC; CDR3 protein: CASSYRSGETQYF
V gene: TRBV5-4; J gene: TRBJ2-7; D gene: -; clone size: -; CDR3 DNA: TGTGCCAGCAGCTTGGCCGGATTGGGGGGGACAGGCGGAGGAGGAGAGCAGTACTTC; CDR3 protein: CASSLAGLGGTGGGGEQYF
V gene: TRBV25-1; J gene: TRBJ2-7; D gene: -; clone size: few; CDR3 DNA: TGTGCCAGCAGCCCCCGGACAGCGACCTACGAGCAGTACTTC; CDR3 protein: CASSPRTATYEQYF
V gene: TRBV5-6; J gene: TRBJ2-3; D gene: TRBD2; clone size: -; CDR3 DNA: TGTGCCAGCAGCCCTGGGACTAGCGGGGGGTGGGCAGATACGCAGTATTTT; CDR3 protein: CASSPGTSGGWADTQYF
V gene: TRBV28; J gene: TRBJ1-4; D gene: TRBD1; clone size: -; CDR3 DNA: TGTGCCAGCACCATACAGGGGACCCATGAAAAACTGTTTTTT; CDR3 protein: CASTIQGTHEKLFF
V gene: TRBV7-6; J gene: TRBJ1-2; D gene: -; clone size: -; CDR3 DNA: TGTGCCAGCAGCTTAGTCGCGTCACCCCCCCCTAGAGGCGGCTACACCTTC; CDR3 protein: CASSLVASPPPRGGYTF
V gene: TRBV20-1; J gene: TRBJ2-1; D gene: TRBD2; clone size: -; CDR3 DNA: TGCAGTGCTAGTGGCGGGAGGGCCGCCAATGAGCAGTTCTTC; CDR3 protein: CSASGGRAANEQFF
V gene: TRBV2; J gene: TRBJ1-5; D gene: -; clone size: once; CDR3 DNA: TGTGCCAGCAGTGAAACGGCCGACAGTAATCAGCCCCAGCATTTT; CDR3 protein: CASSETADSNQPQHF
V gene: TRBV6-6; J gene: TRBJ1-3; D gene: -; clone size: -; CDR3 DNA: TGTGCCAGCAGTTACTCCACAACCCACTCTGGAAACACCATATATTTT; CDR3 protein: CASSYSTTHSGNTIYF
V gene: TRBV20-1; J gene: TRBJ2-5; D gene: TRBD1; clone size: -; CDR3 DNA: TGCAGTGCTAGTTCTCGACAGGGAGCAGGGACCCAGTACTTC; CDR3 protein: CSASSRQGAGTQYF
V gene: TRBV6-6; J gene: TRBJ2-7; D gene: TRBD2; clone size: once; CDR3 DNA: TGTGCCAGCAGCTCGGGACTAGCGGGAGGTAACCACGAGCAGTACTTC; CDR3 protein: CASSSGLAGGNHEQYF
V gene: TRBV14; J gene: TRBJ2-3; D gene: -; clone size: -; CDR3 DNA: TGTGCCAGCCACTATTCAGATACGCAGTATTTT; CDR3 protein: CASHYSDTQYF
V gene: TRBV27; J gene: TRBJ2-1; D gene: -; clone size: -; CDR3 DNA: TGTGCCAGCAGTTCCTTCGGGACTGTAGCGGAGCAGTTCTTC; CDR3 protein: CASSSFGTVAEQFF
V gene: TRBV5-4; J gene: TRBJ1-1; D gene: TRBD1; clone size: -; CDR3 DNA: TGTGCCAGCAGCTTCGGACAGGGGGATGAAGCTTTCTTT; CDR3 protein: CASSFGQGDEAFF
V gene: TRBV6-1; J gene: TRBJ1-4; D gene: -; clone size: -; CDR3 DNA: TGTGCCAGCAGTGCATCTCTTCTGGACAGCGTTAATGAAAAACTGTTTTTT; CDR3 protein: CASSASLLDSVNEKLFF
V gene: TRBV21-1; J gene: TRBJ2-1; D gene: -; clone size: few; CDR3 DNA: TGTGCCAGCAGCATTGGGCCGGGGAAAGATGAGCAGTTCTTC; CDR3 protein: CASSIGPGKDEQFF
V gene: TRBV28; J gene: TRBJ1-4; D gene: TRBD1; clone size: -; CDR3 DNA: TGTGCCAGCAGTTTCCAGGGGGTTCGGGAAAAACTGTTTTTT; CDR3 protein: CASSFQGVREKLFF
V gene: TRBV6-5; J gene: TRBJ1-1; D gene: -; clone size: -; CDR3 DNA: TGTGCCAGCAGTTACTCGACTCAGGGTGACACTGAAGCTTTCTTT; CDR3 protein: CASSYSTQGDTEAFF
V gene: TRBV29-1; J gene: TRBJ2-3; D gene: TRBD1; clone size: -; CDR3 DNA: TGCAGCGTTAGGGGGACAGGGGAGAGGGATACGCAGTATTTT; CDR3 protein: CSVRGTGERDTQYF
V gene: TRBV27; J gene: TRBJ1-1; D gene: TRBD1; clone size: -; CDR3 DNA: TGTGCCAGCAGTTTTACAGGGGTGAACACTGAAGCTTTCTTT; CDR3 protein: CASSFTGVNTEAFF
V gene: TRBV7-2; J gene: TRBJ2-7; D gene: TRBD1; clone size: -; CDR3 DNA: TGTGCCAGCAGCTTTGGTACAGGGGCATCAGACGAGCAGTACTTC; CDR3 protein: CASSFGTGASDEQYF
V gene: TRBV15; J gene: TRBJ2-7; D gene: -; clone size: -; CDR3 DNA: TGTGCCACCAGTATCGACAGGACCTCCTACGAGCAGTACTTC; CDR3 protein: CATSIDRTSYEQYF